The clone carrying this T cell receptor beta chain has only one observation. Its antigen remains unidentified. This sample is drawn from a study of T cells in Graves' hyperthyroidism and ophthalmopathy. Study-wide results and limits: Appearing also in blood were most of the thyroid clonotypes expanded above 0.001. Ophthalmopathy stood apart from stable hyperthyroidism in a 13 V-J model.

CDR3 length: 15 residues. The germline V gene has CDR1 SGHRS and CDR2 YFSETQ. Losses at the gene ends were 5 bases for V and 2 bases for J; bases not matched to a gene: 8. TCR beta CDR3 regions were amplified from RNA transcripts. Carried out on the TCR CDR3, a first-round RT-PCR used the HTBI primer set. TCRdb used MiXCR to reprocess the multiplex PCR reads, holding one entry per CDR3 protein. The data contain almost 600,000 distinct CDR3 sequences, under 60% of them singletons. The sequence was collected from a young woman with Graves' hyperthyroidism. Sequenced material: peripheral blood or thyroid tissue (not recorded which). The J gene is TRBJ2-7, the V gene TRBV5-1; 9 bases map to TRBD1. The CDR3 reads CASRGEQGAPYEQYF. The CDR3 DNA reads TGCGCCAGCAGGGGCGAACAGGGGGCCCCCTACGAGCAGTACTTC.